These 6 T cell receptor beta chains share one sample of origin, sequenced in a study of cytomegalovirus exposure and HLA in healthy donors. PCR amplification relied on 60 Vbeta primers (plus 13 Jbeta primers). Clones were read by immunoSEQ multiplex PCR, and TCRdb kept only the in-frame ones, dropping some. This sample yields some 200,000 clones, of which roughly four fifths are seen a single time; about 1.6% belongs to the top ten. Sequenced material: PBMCs. The receptors come from a man in his fifties or sixties in good health and CMV-seronegative.

This chain connects TRBV25-1 to TRBJ2-1; 7 bases are a match to TRBD1. Germline trimming cut 9 bases from V and 7 bases from J; bases unmatched to any gene: 9. Germline V gene sequence: CDR1 MGHDK, CDR2 SYGVNS. The CDR3 runs to 13 residues. CDR3 in amino acids: CASTREGANEQFF. The DNA for the CDR3 is TGTGCCAGTACCCGAGAGGGGGCTAATGAGCAGTTCTTC.

This chain uses TRBV10-2 with TRBJ2-1, with 13 bases identical to TRBD2. Germline CDR1 and CDR2: WSHSY and SAAADI. This CDR3 spans 18 amino acids. Germline trimming cut 3 bases from V and 5 bases from J; bases unmatched to any gene: 10. The CDR3: CASSDFRTSGRVHNEQFF. The CDR3 DNA sequence: TGCGCCAGCAGTGACTTCCGGACTAGCGGGAGAGTCCACAATGAGCAGTTCTTC.

This clone was detected once. The chain couples TRBV5-5 to TRBJ2-5; TRBD1 aligns across 10 bases. The CDR3 has 15 residues. Per the germline V gene, CDR1 is SGHKS and CDR2 is YYEKEE (reference sequence). V lost 4 bases and J lost 3; bases outside the gene matches: 6. CDR3: CASSPLGQGEETQYF. DNA of the CDR3: TGTGCCAGCAGCCCTTTAGGACAGGGGGAAGAGACCCAGTACTTC.

CDR3: CASSLGATSVAYEQYF. DNA for the CDR3: TGTGCCAGCAGCTTAGGCGCAACTAGCGTCGCCTACGAGCAGTACTTC. This chain joins TRBV7-2 and TRBJ2-5; 7 nucleotides align to TRBD2. The J call is uncertain, as TRBJ2-7 better fits the DNA end. This CDR3 region has 16 residues. Germline V gene lookup returns CDR1 SGHTA and CDR2 FQGNSA.

The J gene is TRBJ2-5, the V gene TRBV7-6, with TRBD2 matching 7 bases. Germline V gives CDR1 SGHVS, CDR2 FNYEAQ. CDR3 length: 16 amino acids. Losses at the gene ends were 1 base for V and 5 bases for J; bases not matched to a gene: 10. DNA of the CDR3: TGTGCCAGCAGCTTAGGAGGACTAGGGTTACAGGAGACCCAGTACTTC. This encodes CASSLGGLGLQETQYF.

This clone occurred once. The V and J genes are TRBV18 and TRBJ2-3; maybe TRBD1 (5 bases). Trimming cost V 4 bases and J 4 bases, with 12 bases left between them. CDR3 length: 14 amino acids. Per the germline V gene, CDR1 is KGHSH and CDR2 is LQKENI. CDR3 nucleotides: TGTGCCAGCTCACGTACCAGGGCAGCAGATACGCAGTATTTT. It is translated as CASSRTRAADTQYF.